The 14 T cell receptor beta chains below all came from one sample that was sequenced in a study of T-cell memory formation after mild COVID-19. TCRdb passed the 5' RACE reads through MiXCR, listing each CDR3 protein once. The sample lists approximately 46,000 distinct CDR3 sequences, around 12% seen once, with more than 20% in the top ten. The sequencing input was PBMCs or a T cell subset sorted from them (not recorded which). The receptors stem from a man between 18 and 35 years old who had mild COVID-19 (a few samples of this study predate the infection). Cell type and time point are not known.

V gene TRBV5-5 combines with J gene TRBJ2-3; the match to TRBD2 covers 8 bases. The CDR3 loop spans 17 amino acids. The V and J ends lost 1 base and 0 bases, in that order; junction bases with no gene match: 7. Germline lookup yields CDR1 SGHKS and CDR2 YYEKEE (reference sequence). The CDR3, as DNA: TGTGCCAGCAGCTTGCAAGCGGGGGCTGTGAGCACAGATACGCAGTATTTT. Translating gives CASSLQAGAVSTDTQYF.

The chain uses TRBV5-1 and TRBJ2-5, with 10 positions matching TRBD2. The CDR3 length is 17 residues. The ends lost 1 base at V and 2 bases at J; junction bases unmatched: 8. Germline V gene sequence: CDR1 SGHRS, CDR2 YFSETQ. In DNA, the CDR3 is TGCGCCAGCAGCTTGTATATCCTAGCGGGGGTTCAAGAGACCCAGTACTTC. Encoded protein: CASSLYILAGVQETQYF.

This clonotype was seen a handful of times. The rearrangement uses TRBV27 and TRBJ1-5; a weak D match, TRBD1 (5 bases). Germline V gene data show CDR1 as MNHEY and CDR2 as SMNVEV (reference sequence). Trimming pared 10 bases from V and 0 bases from J, leaving 13 bases between. This CDR3 is built from 14 residues. In DNA, the CDR3 is TGTGCCAACTTCCAGGGTTATAGCAATCAGCCCCAGCATTTT. This gives the protein CANFQGYSNQPQHF.

This clonotype has only a few counts. This chain joins TRBV5-1 and TRBJ2-7, with D unresolved. The CDR3 loop spans 13 amino acids. The V end was cut by 2 bases, the J end by 3 bases, with 9 bases between. Germline CDR1 reads SGHRS; CDR2 reads YFSETQ. DNA of the CDR3: TGCGCCAGCAGCTTATTAGCCGGCTACGAGCAGTACGTC. This sequence encodes CASSLLAGYEQYV.

CDR3 loop: CASSGAQETQYF. CDR3 DNA sequence: TGTGCCAGCAGTGGGGCACAAGAGACCCAGTACTTC. V and J are TRBV6-5 and TRBJ2-5; TRBD1 might be the D (5 bases). Germline loops: CDR1 MNHEY, CDR2 SVGAGI. The CDR3 spans 12 residues. Trimming left V 5 bases short and J 2 bases short, with 6 bases between.

The V and J genes are TRBV7-3 and TRBJ2-2; 7 bases agree with TRBD1. The CDR3 runs 16 residues. V lost 5 bases and J lost 1; bases outside the gene matches: 7. In germline, CDR1 is SGHTA, CDR2 FQGTGA. The DNA of the CDR3 is TGTGCCAGCAGCCCAGACAGGGCTCAGAACACCGGGGAGCTGTTTTTT. Protein sequence: CASSPDRAQNTGELFF. Drawing the rest from reference TRBV7-3 and TRBJ2-2, the complete variable domain is GAGVSQTPSNKVTEKGKYVELRCDPISGHTALYWYRQSLGQGPEFLIYFQGTGAADDSGLPNDRFFAVRPEGSVSTLKIQRTERGDSAVYLCASSPDRAQNTGELFFGEGSRLTVL.

The chain carries TRBV6-6 and TRBJ2-1, with D uncertain. Trimming shortened V by 3 bases and J by 7 bases, and 19 bases separated the two germline ends. Germline loops: CDR1 MNHNY, CDR2 SVGAGI (reference sequence). This CDR3 spans 16 amino acids. As DNA, the CDR3 is TGTGCCAGCAGTTATCATTCCAAGTCGGCTAAAAATGAGCAGTTCTTC. This encodes CASSYHSKSAKNEQFF.

The chain uses TRBV28 and TRBJ2-5; no definite D call. CDR3 length: 14 residues. V was shortened by 1 base and J by 9 bases, with 15 bases between the two germline ends. Germline V lookup: CDR1 MDHEN, CDR2 SYDVKM. The CDR3 coding sequence is TGTGCCAGCAGTTTATATCCTTCCGGAAGGCCCCAGTACTTC. It yields the protein CASSLYPSGRPQYF. Complete variable domain (other parts from reference TRBV28 and TRBJ2-5): DVKVTQSSRYLVKRTGEKVFLECVQDMDHENMFWYRQDPGLGLRLIYFSYDVKMKEKGDIPEGYSVSREKKERFSLILESASTNQTSMYLCASSLYPSGRPQYFGPGTRLLVL.

Many counts were recorded for this clonotype. The rearrangement uses TRBV7-3 and TRBJ2-5; a possible D gene is TRBD1 (5 bases). CDR3 length: 14 residues. Germline loops: CDR1 SGHTA, CDR2 FQGTGA. V was shortened by 5 bases and J by 2 bases, with 12 bases between the two germline ends. The DNA for the CDR3 is TGTGCCAGCAGCCCTACAGGATTACAAGAGACCCAGTACTTC. It translates to CASSPTGLQETQYF.

This chain joins TRBV2 and TRBJ2-7, with a possible D match to TRBD1 (5 bases). The CDR3 runs 13 residues. Trimming removed 7 bases from V and 0 bases from J, with 10 bases in between. CDR1 is SNHLY, CDR2 FYNNEI, per germline. The CDR3 loop reads CASTPDNSYEQYF. Written as DNA, the CDR3 is TGTGCCAGCACCCCGGACAACTCCTACGAGCAGTACTTC.

This clonotype occurred many times. The chain couples TRBV19 to TRBJ2-2; maybe TRBD1 (6 bases). The CDR3 extends over 13 amino acids. V lost 6 bases and J lost 5, with 10 bases in between. CDR1 and CDR2 (germline): LNHDA, SQIVND (reference sequence). This CDR3 reads CASRSGATGELFF. CDR3 DNA sequence: TGTGCCAGTAGGTCAGGGGCGACCGGGGAGCTGTTTTTT.

The chain recombines TRBV12-3 or TRBV12-4 with TRBJ2-7; TRBD1 matches at 7 bases. The CDR3 is 16 residues long. V dropped 3 bases and J dropped 9; count of bases not matched to a gene: 17. The CDR3 coding sequence is TGTGCCAGCAGTTTTAGAGTCGGGACAGTATCATCGATGCAGTACTTC. This gives the protein CASSFRVGTVSSMQYF.

There are a few counts of this clonotype. The chain combines TRBV5-5 with TRBJ2-5, with no clear D. V shed 2 bases and J shed 1 base, with 0 bases lying between them. Per germline, CDR1 SGHKS and CDR2 YYEKEE (reference sequence). This CDR3 is 11 amino acids long. This chain's CDR3 is CASSFQETQYF. CDR3 nucleotide sequence: TGTGCCAGCAGCTTCCAAGAGACCCAGTACTTC. The whole variable domain, filled in from reference TRBV5-5 and TRBJ2-5, reads DAGVTQSPTHLIKTRGQQVTLRCSPISGHKSVSWYQQVLGQGPQFIFQYYEKEERGRGNFPDRFSARQFPNYSSELNVNALLLGDSALYLCASSFQETQYFGPGTRLLVL.

This clonotype has more than one count but fewer than ten. The rearrangement joins TRBV11-2 to TRBJ2-3; D might be TRBD2 (7 bases). Germline CDR1 and CDR2: SGHAT and FQNNGV. V was clipped by 7 bases and J by 5 bases, with 19 bases between them. This CDR3 is built from 15 residues. The CDR3 loop is CASNYGGAGGDTQYF. For the CDR3, the DNA is TGTGCCAGCAATTATGGGGGGGCTGGCGGAGATACGCAGTATTTT.